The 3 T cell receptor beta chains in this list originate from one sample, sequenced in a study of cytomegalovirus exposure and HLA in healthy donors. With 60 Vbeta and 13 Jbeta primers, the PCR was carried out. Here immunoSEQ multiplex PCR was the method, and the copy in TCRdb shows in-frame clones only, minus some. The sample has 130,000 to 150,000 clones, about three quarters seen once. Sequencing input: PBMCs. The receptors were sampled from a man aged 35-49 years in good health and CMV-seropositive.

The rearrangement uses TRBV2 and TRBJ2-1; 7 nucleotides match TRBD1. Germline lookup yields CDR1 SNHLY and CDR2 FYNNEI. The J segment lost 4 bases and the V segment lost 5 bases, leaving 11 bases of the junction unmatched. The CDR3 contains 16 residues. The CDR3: CASSSVGTALYNEQFF. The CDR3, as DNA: TGTGCCAGCAGTAGCGTCGGGACAGCCCTATACAATGAGCAGTTCTTC.

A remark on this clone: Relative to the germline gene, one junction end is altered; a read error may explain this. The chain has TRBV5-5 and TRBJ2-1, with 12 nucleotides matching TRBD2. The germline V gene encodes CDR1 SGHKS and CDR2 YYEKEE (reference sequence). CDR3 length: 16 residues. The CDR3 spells CASSPGLAGSQIQRLF. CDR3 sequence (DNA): TGTGCCAGCAGCCCGGGACTAGCGGGCTCGCAAATCCAGAGGCTCTTC.

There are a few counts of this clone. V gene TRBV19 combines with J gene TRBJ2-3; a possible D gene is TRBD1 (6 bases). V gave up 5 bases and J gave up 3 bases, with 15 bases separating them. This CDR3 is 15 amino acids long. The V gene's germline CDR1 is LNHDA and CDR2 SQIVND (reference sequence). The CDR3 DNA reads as TGTGCCAGTAGTCGGACAGCGGTAGGGACAGATACGCAGTATTTT. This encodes CASSRTAVGTDTQYF.